This T cell receptor (beta chain) was obtained from a study of shared clonotypes between healthy human individuals. The naive CD8 population came from CD45RO-negative cells selected for CCR7, without terminally differentiated effector memory CD45RA+ cells. This CDR3 is built from 17 residues. The trim removed 2 bases at V and 8 bases at J, leaving 9 bases unmatched. The germline CDR1 and CDR2 sequences are SGHRS and YFSETQ. The assay was immunoSEQ multiplex PCR, and TCRdb's table has in-frame clones only and misses some. The data hold around 2,000,000 clones, with about 93% observed a single time. This clonotype was sampled from a man younger than 30 in good health. Some clones in this sample may be carry-over from other donors' samples. This sequence joins TRBV5-1 and TRBJ2-1; TRBD2 agrees at 14 bases. The sample comprised naive CD8+ T cells from PBMCs. CDR3 DNA: TGCGCCAGCAGCTTCCCGACTAGCGGGAGGGCTTCCGATGAGCAGTTCTTC. Its translation: CASSFPTSGRASDEQFF. Supplemented by reference TRBV5-1 and TRBJ2-1, the full variable domain reads KAGVTQTPRYLIKTRGQQVTLSCSPISGHRSVSWYQQTPGQGLQFLFEYFSETQRNKGNFPGRFSGRQFSNSRSEMNVSTLELGDSALYLCASSFPTSGRASDEQFFGPGTRLTVL.